This TCR beta chain originates from a study of yellow fever vaccine responses in identical twins. Each CDR3 protein gets one entry after TCRdb re-called the RT-PCR reads with MiXCR. The sample shows approximately 7,200 distinct CDR3 sequences, around 84% of them seen only once. The count of this clonotype is one. What it binds is not known. Findings and limits, study-wide: Twin vaccine T cell responses reportedly seemed partly convergent, partly personalized.

Trimming shortened V by 1 base and J by 10 bases, and 5 bases separated the two germline ends. CDR1 LNHDA and CDR2 SQIVND come from the germline V gene (reference sequence). The CDR3 consists of 11 residues. The receptor was isolated from a woman under 30 who received the yellow fever vaccine. Sample: T cells from blood (PBMCs), unsorted or a sorted subset (not recorded which), taken before or after yellow fever vaccination (not recorded which). The chain combines TRBV19 with TRBJ2-1, with no clear D. The CDR3 spells CASSIAREQFF. The CDR3 coding sequence is TGTGCCAGTAGTATAGCGAGGGAGCAGTTCTTC.